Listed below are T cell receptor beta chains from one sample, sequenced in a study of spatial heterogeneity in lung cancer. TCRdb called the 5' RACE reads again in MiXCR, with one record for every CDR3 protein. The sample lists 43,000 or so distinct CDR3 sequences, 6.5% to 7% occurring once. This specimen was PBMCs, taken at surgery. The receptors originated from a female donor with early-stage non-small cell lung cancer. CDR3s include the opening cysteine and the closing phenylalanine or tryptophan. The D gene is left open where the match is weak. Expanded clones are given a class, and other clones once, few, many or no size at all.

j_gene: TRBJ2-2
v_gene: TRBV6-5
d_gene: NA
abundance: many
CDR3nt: TGTGCCAGCAGCGCGAGGGGGATGAGCGGGGAGCTGTTTTTT
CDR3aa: CASSARGMSGELFF

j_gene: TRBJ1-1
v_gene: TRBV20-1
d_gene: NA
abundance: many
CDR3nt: TGCAGTGCTAGAGGAAGGGGGGGCGCGACCACCTTCATGAACACTGAAGCTTTCTTT
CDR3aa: CSARGRGGATTFMNTEAFF

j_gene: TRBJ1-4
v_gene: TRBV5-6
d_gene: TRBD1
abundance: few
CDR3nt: TGTGCCAGCAGCTTCGACAGGGTAGACGAAAAACTGTTTTTT
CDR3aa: CASSFDRVDEKLFF

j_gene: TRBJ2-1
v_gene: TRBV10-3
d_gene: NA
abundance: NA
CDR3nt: TGTGCCACCCGGCGCGGCGGCCCAAATGAGCAGTTCTTC
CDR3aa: CATRRGGPNEQFF

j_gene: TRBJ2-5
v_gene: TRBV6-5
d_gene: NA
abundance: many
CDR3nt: TGTGCCAGCAGAAGGGGGGAGACCCAGTACTTC
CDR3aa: CASRRGETQYF

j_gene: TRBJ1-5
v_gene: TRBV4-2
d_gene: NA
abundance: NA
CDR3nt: TGTGCCAGCAGCCAAGATCACCGTCAGCCCCAGCATTTT
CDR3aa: CASSQDHRQPQHF

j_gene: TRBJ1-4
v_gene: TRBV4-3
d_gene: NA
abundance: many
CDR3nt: TGCGCCAGCAGCCAAGAGAGGCGGTCTAATGAAAAACTGTTTTTT
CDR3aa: CASSQERRSNEKLFF

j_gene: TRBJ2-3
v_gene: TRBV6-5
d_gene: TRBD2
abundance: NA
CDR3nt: TGTGCCAGCAGTGCCCAACTAGCGGGGGAGAGCACAGATACGCAGTATTTT
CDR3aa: CASSAQLAGESTDTQYF

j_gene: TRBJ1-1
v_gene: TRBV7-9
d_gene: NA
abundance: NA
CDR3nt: TGTGCCAGCAGCTTAGGCACGTTGAACACTGAAGCTTTCTTT
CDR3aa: CASSLGTLNTEAFF

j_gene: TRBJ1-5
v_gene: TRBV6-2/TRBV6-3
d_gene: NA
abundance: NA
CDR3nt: TGTGCCAGCAGTCGCACAGGGCCTAGCAATCAGCCCCAGCATTTT
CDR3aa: CASSRTGPSNQPQHF

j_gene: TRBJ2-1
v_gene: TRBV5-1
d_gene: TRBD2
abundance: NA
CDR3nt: TGCGCCAGCAGCCCCCAAGGGATGAGCGGGGGGTTTTACAATGAGCAGTTCTTC
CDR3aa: CASSPQGMSGGFYNEQFF

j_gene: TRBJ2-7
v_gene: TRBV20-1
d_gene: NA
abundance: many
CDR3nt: TGCAGTGCTAGAGGAGCAGGACCCTCCTACGAGCAGTACTTC
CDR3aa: CSARGAGPSYEQYF

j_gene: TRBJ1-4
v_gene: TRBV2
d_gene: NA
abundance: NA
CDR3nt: TGTGCCAGCAGTCCCCAGACGGTTTTTAATGAAAAACTGTTTTTT
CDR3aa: CASSPQTVFNEKLFF

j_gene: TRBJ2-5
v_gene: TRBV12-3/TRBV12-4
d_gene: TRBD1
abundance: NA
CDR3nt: TGTGCCAGCAGTTGGACAGGGGAGAGTGGGGAGACCCAGTACTTC
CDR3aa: CASSWTGESGETQYF

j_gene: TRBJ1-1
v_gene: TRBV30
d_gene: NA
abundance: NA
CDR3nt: TGTGCCTGGAGTGGGATGAACACTGAAGCTTTCTTT
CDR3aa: CAWSGMNTEAFF

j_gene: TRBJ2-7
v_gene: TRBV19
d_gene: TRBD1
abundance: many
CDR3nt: TGTGCCAGTTCCCGGGGACAGGAGTACGAGCAGTACTTC
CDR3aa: CASSRGQEYEQYF

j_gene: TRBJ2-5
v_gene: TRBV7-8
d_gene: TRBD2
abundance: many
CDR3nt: TGTGCCAGCAGCTCTAGCGGGGGCCCACAAGAGACCCAGTACTTC
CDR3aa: CASSSSGGPQETQYF

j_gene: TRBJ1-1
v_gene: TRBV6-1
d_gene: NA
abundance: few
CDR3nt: TGTGCCAGCAAGCGGGACCCGAACACTGAAGCTTTCTTT
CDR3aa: CASKRDPNTEAFF

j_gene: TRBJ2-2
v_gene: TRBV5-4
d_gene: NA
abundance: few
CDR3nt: TGTGCCAGCAGCTTGGACATTTTGGGCACCGGGGAGCTGTTTTTT
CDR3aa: CASSLDILGTGELFF

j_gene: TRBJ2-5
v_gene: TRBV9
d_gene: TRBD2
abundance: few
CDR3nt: TGTGCCAGCAGCGTGAGGCGCGGGGGGCCTCTACAAGAGACCCAGTACTTC
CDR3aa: CASSVRRGGPLQETQYF

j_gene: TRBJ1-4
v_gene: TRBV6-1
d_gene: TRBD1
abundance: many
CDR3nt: TGTGCCAGCAGGGGACCCGGACAGGGAACAAGGGAAAAACTGTTTTTT
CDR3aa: CASRGPGQGTREKLFF

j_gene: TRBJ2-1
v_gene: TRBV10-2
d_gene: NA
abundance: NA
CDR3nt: TGCGCCAGCTTACCACACAGGACAGGAGGGGATGAGCAGTTCTTC
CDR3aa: CASLPHRTGGDEQFF

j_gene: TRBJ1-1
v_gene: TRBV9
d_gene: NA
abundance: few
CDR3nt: TGTGCCAGCAGCGTAGGTCACGCCGTGGCTGAAGCTTTCTTT
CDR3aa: CASSVGHAVAEAFF

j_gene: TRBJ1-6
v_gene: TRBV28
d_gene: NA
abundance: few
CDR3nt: TGTGCCAGCAGTTTATTTCACAGGGAGAATTCACCCCTCCACTTT
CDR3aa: CASSLFHRENSPLHF

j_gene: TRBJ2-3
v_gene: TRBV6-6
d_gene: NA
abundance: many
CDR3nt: TGTGCCAGCAGTCCCTCGGCAGATACGCAGTATTTT
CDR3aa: CASSPSADTQYF

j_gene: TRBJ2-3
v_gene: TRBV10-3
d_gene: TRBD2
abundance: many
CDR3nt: TGTGCCATCAGTACCGTAGCGGGGGAGGCAGATACGCAGTATTTT
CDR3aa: CAISTVAGEADTQYF

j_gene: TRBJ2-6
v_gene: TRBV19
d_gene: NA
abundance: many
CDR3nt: TGTGCCAGTGGGTGGACGGAGCGCACTGGCCTGACTTTC
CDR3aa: CASGWTERTGLTF